This TCR beta chain was captured by sequencing in a study of technical replicates of blood from a few donors. Germline V gene sequence: CDR1 WSHSY, CDR2 SAAADI. The CDR3 is 13 amino acids. The V end was cut by 2 bases, the J end by 5 bases, with 9 bases between. Assay used: immunoSEQ multiplex PCR; TCRdb lists only in-frame clones, some missing. The table lists roughly 72,000 clones, 90% to 95% of them singletons. This clonotype was obtained from a human donor in good health. Sequencing was performed on T cells isolated from PBMCs. V is TRBV10-2 and J is TRBJ2-5; no firm D call. Here the CDR3 DNA reads TGCGCCAGCAGTGAGAAGTTTCGGGAGACCCAGTACTTC. Protein: CASSEKFRETQYF.